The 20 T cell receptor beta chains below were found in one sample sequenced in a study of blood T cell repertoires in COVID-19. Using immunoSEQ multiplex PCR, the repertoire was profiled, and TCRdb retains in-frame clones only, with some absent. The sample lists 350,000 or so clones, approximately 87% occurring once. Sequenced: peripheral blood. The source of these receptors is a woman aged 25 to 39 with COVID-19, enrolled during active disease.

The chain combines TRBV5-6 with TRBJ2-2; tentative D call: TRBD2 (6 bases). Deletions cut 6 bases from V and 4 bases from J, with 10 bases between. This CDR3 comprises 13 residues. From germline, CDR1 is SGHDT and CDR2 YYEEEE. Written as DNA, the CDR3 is TGTGCCAGCAACGGGAGACCCACCGGGGAGCTGTTTTTT. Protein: CASNGRPTGELFF.

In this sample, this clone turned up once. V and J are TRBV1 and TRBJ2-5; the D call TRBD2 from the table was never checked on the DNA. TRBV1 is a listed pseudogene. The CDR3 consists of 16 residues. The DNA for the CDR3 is TGCACCAGCAGCCACCCCCGACTAGCGGGACAAGAGACCCAGTACTTC. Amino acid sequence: CTSSHPRLAGQETQYF.

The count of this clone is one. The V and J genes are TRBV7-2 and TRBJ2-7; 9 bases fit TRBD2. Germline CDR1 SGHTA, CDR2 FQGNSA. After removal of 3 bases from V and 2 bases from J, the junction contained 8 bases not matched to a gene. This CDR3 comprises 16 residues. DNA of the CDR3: TGTGCCAGCAGCTTCCTTAGCGGGAGCGCTACCTACGAGCAGTACTTC. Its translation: CASSFLSGSATYEQYF. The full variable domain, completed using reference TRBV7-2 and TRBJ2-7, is GAGVSQSPSNKVTEKGKDVELRCDPISGHTALYWYRQSLGQGLEFLIYFQGNSAPDKSGLPSDRFSAERTGGSVSTLTIQRTQQEDSAVYLCASSFLSGSATYEQYFGPGTRLTVT.

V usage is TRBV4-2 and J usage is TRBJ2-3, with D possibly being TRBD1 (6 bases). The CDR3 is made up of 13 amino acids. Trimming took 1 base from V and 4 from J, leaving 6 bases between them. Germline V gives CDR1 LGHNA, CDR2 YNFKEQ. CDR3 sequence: CASSQAGADTQYF. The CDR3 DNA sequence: TGTGCCAGCAGCCAAGCAGGGGCAGATACGCAGTATTTT.

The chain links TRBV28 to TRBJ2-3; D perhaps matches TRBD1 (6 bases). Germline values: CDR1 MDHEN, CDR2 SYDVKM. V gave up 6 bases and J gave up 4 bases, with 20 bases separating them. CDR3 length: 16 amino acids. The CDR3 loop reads CASSQPGDMGADTQYF. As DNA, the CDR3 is TGTGCCAGCAGCCAGCCAGGGGATATGGGCGCAGATACGCAGTATTTT.

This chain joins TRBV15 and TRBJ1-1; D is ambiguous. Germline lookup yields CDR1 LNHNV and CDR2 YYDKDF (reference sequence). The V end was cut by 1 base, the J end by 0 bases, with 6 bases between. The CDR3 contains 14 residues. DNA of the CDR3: TGTGCCACCAGCAGAGTCCAGGTGAACACTGAAGCTTTCTTT. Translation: CATSRVQVNTEAFF.

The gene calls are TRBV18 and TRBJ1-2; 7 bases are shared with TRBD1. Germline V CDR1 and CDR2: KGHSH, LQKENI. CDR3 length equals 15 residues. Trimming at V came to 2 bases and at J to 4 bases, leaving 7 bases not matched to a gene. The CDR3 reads CASSPTTGYGYGYTF. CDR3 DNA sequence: TGTGCCAGCTCACCAACGACAGGGTACGGCTATGGCTACACCTTC.

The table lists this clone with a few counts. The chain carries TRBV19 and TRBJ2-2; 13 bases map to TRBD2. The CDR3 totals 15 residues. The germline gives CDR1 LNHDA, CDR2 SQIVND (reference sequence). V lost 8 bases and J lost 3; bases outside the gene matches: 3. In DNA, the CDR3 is TGTGCCAGTCGACTAGCGGGAGGCTACACCGGGGAGCTGTTTTTT. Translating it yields CASRLAGGYTGELFF. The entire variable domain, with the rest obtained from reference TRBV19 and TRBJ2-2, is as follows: DGGITQSPKYLFRKEGQNVTLSCEQNLNHDAMYWYRQDPGQGLRLIYYSQIVNDFQKGDIAEGYSVSREKKESFPLTVTSAQKNPTAFYLCASRLAGGYTGELFFGEGSRLTVL.

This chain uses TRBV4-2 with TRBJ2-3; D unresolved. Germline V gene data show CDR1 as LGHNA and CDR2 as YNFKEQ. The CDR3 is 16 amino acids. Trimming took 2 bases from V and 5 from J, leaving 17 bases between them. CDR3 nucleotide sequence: TGTGCCAGCAGCCAATTTGCTTTGGGCCCCAAAGATACGCAGTATTTT. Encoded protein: CASSQFALGPKDTQYF.

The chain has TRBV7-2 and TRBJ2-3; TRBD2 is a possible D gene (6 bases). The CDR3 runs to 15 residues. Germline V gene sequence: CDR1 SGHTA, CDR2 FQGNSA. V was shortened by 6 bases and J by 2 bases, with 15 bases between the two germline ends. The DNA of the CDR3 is TGTGCCAGCAGATTGAGGGGACTCCACACAGATACGCAGTATTTT. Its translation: CASRLRGLHTDTQYF.

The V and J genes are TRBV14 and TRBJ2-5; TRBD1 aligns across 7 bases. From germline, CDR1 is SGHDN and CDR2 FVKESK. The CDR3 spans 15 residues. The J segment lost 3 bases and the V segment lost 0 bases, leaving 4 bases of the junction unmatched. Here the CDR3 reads CASSQDRGQEETQYF. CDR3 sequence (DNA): TGTGCCAGCAGCCAAGATAGGGGGCAGGAAGAGACCCAGTACTTC.

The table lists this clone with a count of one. CDR3 region: CAWSVSTDWGTQYF. In DNA, the CDR3 is TGTGCCTGGAGTGTATCGACGGACTGGGGGACCCAGTACTTC. This chain connects TRBV30 to TRBJ2-5; possibly TRBD2 for D (5 bases). The CDR3 consists of 14 residues. Germline CDR1 GTSNPN, CDR2 SVGIG (reference sequence). The ends were cut back, 0 bases at V and 7 bases at J, with 15 bases in the middle.

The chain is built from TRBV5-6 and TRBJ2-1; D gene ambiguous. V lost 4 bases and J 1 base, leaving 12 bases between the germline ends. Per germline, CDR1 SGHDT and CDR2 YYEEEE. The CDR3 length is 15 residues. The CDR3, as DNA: TGTGCCAGCAGCCTTGACCAGAGGTCCTACAATGAGCAGTTCTTC. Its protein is CASSLDQRSYNEQFF.

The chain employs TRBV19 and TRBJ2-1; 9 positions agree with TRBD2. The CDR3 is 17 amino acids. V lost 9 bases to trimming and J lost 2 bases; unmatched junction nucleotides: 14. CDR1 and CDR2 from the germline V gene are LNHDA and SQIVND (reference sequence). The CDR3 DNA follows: TGTGCCAGCAGGTTAGCACTGGCGGGAGGGACCTACAATGAGCAGTTCTTC. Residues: CASRLALAGGTYNEQFF.

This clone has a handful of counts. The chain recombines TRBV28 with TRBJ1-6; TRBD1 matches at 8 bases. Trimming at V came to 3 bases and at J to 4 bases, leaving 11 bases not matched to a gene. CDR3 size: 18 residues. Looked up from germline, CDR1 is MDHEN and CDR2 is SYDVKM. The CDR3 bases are TGTGCCAGCAGTTTCGACGGACAGGGTTTATTGTATAATTCACCCCTCCACTTT. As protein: CASSFDGQGLLYNSPLHF. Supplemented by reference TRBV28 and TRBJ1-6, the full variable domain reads DVKVTQSSRYLVKRTGEKVFLECVQDMDHENMFWYRQDPGLGLRLIYFSYDVKMKEKGDIPEGYSVSREKKERFSLILESASTNQTSMYLCASSFDGQGLLYNSPLHFGNGTRLTVT.

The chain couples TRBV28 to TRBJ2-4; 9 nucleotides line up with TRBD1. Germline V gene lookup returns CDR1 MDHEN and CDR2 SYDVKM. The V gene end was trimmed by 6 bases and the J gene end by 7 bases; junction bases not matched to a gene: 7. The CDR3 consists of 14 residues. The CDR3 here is CASRGQGNRNIQYF. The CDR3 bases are TGTGCCAGCAGGGGACAGGGTAATCGGAACATTCAGTACTTC.

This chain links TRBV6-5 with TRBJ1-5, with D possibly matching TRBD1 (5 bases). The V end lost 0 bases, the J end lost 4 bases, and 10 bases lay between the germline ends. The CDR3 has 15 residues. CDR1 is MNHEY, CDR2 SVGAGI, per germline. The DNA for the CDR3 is TGTGCCAGCAGTTACTCTTCAAGGGGAAATCAGCCCCAGCATTTT. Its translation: CASSYSSRGNQPQHF.

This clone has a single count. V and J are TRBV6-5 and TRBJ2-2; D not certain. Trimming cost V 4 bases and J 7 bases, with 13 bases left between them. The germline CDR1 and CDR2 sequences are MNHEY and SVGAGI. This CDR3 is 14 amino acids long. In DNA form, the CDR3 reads TGTGCCAGCAGTTCCCGGAGCGTCGTCGGGGAGCTGTTTTTT. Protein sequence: CASSSRSVVGELFF.

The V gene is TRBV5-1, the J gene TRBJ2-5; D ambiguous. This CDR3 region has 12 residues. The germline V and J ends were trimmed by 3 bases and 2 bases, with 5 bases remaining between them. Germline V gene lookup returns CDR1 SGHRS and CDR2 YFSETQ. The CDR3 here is CASSWAQETQYF. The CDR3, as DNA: TGCGCCAGCAGCTGGGCTCAAGAGACCCAGTACTTC. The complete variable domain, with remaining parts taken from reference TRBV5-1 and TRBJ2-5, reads KAGVTQTPRYLIKTRGQQVTLSCSPISGHRSVSWYQQTPGQGLQFLFEYFSETQRNKGNFPGRFSGRQFSNSRSEMNVSTLELGDSALYLCASSWAQETQYFGPGTRLLVL.

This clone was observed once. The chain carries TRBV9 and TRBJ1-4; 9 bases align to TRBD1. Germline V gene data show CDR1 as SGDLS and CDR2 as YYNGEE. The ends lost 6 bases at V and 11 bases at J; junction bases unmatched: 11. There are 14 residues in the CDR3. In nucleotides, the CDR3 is TGTGCCAGCAAGAAAAGCTCTGGGACAGGGAAACTGTTTTTT. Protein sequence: CASKKSSGTGKLFF.